This TCR beta chain was recorded in a study of cytomegalovirus exposure and HLA in healthy donors (dated by TCRdb to the late 2010s). Regarding the study in general: The 700 or so repertoires of the first cohort and the 120 or so validation repertoires were produced on the same platform, according to a later analysis. The study was designed to test whether signatures of past pathogen exposure could be identified by cataloging public T cell receptors. Along with the approximately 650-subject first cohort, a separate validation cohort of around 110 different subjects was used. The study combined high-throughput TCR immunosequencing, statistical association of individual TCRs with disease status, and machine learning to predict cytomegalovirus infection status. Points the paper makes about the study in general: The classifier was reported to diagnose cytomegalovirus status with high specificity and sensitivity in both the original cohort and the validation cohort. Three of the identified cytomegalovirus-associated TCR beta chains were confirmed in vitro to be specific for cytomegalovirus antigens. In the study, approximately 150 TCR beta chains were listed as associated with cytomegalovirus. A later analysis had no HLA typing for the validation cohort, so co-occurrence there was scored across all 130 or so repertoires. It was suggested by the authors that the approach could potentially be generalized to other disease states and immunological phenotypes. Most TCR sequences were seen in very few donors, while some public TCRs were found in many individuals. A later analysis found that TCRs clustered in the first cohort also tended to co-occur in the 100 to 150 validation repertoires, with 94% of cluster scores above 0.

The donors were included in the validation cohort of approximately 130 subjects, a group kept apart from the approximately 650-subject first cohort. Concerning this clone itself: The clone's antigen remains unknown. The record has no base qualities; no much larger clone is one base away.

Counted from cysteine to phenylalanine, this CDR3 has 15 amino acids. The CDR3 DNA has 45 bases and is translated from base 1. V lost 0 bases and J lost 1 base; the stretch between them is 10 bases long. CDR1 and CDR2 were assigned from the germline V gene as MGHRA and YSYEKL. The method was the immunoSEQ multiplex PCR assay. The authors processed their data as follows. To diagnose cytomegalovirus status from the catalog of TCR beta chain sequences, a statistical classification framework was built. Held by TCRdb, this immuneACCESS table contains in-frame sequences only and omits some clones. Under half of the omission traces to an unresolved V gene where checked; the cause of the rest is unknown. The DNA was the basis for D and trimming; V, J and clone size are from that table. The sample table holds tens of thousands of clones, of which around 96% were seen once. Jointly, the top ten make up approximately 1% of the sample.

This receptor was identified in a man between 18 and 35 years old in good health and CMV-seronegative. Recombination connected TRBV4-1 to TRBJ2-7, with a weak D call of TRBD1 (6 bases match). The sequencing input was PBMCs. The CDR3 protein: CASSQELRGSYEQYF. Read as DNA, the sequence is TGCGCCAGCAGCCAAGAGCTCAGGGGTTCCTACGAGCAGTACTTC.